This TCR beta chain was documented in a study of early T cells in non-severe SARS-CoV-2 infection. Study information: The input, bulk RNA from unsorted whole blood, was sequenced, and chains were unpaired.

This clonotype was recorded many times. Individual cDNA molecules received unique molecular identifiers. Via MiXCR, TCRdb re-called the 5' RACE reads, giving one row per CDR3 protein. The sample carries approximately 42,000 distinct CDR3 sequences, roughly 7.1% recorded once. This TCR was recovered from an adult who was a healthcare worker with PCR-confirmed SARS-CoV-2 infection or an uninfected control (not recorded which). The sample consisted of whole blood.

CDR3 residues: CASSQDRGSGGDRGTQYF. The DNA of the CDR3 is TGTGCCAGCAGCCAAGATAGAGGTAGCGGGGGGGACCGAGGTACGCAGTATTTT. The chain couples TRBV3-1 to TRBJ2-3; TRBD2 matches 11 bases. The CDR3 loop spans 18 amino acids. The ends lost 0 bases at V and 8 bases at J; junction bases unmatched: 13. The germline V gene encodes CDR1 LGHDT and CDR2 YNNKEL (reference sequence).